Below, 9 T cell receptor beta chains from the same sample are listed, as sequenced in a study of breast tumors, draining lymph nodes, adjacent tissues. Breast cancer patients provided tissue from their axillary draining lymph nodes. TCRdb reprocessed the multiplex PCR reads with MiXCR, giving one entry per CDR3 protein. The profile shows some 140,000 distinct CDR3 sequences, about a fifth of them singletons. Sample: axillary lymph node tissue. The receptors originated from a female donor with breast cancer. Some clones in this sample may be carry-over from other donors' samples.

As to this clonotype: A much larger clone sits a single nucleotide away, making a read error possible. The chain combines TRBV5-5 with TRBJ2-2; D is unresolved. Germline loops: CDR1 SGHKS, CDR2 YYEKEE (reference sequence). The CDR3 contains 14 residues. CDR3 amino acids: CASSLYTNTRELFF. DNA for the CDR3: TGTGCCAGCAGCTTGTACACCAACACCAGGGAGCTGTTTTTT.

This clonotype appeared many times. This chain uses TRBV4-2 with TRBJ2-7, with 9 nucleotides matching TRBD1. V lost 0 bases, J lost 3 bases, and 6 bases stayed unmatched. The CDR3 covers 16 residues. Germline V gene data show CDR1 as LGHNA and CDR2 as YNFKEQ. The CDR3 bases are TGTGCCAGCAGCCAAGATGGGACAGGGATAGGCTACGAGCAGTACTTC. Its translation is CASSQDGTGIGYEQYF.

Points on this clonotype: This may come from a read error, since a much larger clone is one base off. The CDR3 reads CASSHQGEPFSEQFF. The CDR3 bases are TGTGCCAGCAGTCATCAGGGAGAACCCTTCAGTGAGCAGTTCTTC. The chain has TRBV2 and TRBJ2-1; possibly TRBD1 or TRBD2 for D (5 bases each). The CDR3 has 15 residues. Germline CDR1 is SNHLY and CDR2 is FYNNEI. The V end was cut by 5 bases, the J end by 9 bases, with 20 bases between.

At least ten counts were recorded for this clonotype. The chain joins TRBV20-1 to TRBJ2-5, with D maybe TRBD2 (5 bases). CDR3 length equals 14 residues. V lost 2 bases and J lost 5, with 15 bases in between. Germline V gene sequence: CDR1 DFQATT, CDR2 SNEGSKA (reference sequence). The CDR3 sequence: CSARPSGPGETQYF. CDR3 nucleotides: TGCAGTGCTAGACCAAGTGGGCCGGGGGAGACCCAGTACTTC.

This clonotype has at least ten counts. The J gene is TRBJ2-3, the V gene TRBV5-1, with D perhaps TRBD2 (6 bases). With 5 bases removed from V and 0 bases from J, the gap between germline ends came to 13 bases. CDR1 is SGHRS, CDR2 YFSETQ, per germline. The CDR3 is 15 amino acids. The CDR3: CASSNSGFSTDTQYF. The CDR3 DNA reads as TGCGCCAGCAGTAACAGCGGGTTTAGCACAGATACGCAGTATTTT.

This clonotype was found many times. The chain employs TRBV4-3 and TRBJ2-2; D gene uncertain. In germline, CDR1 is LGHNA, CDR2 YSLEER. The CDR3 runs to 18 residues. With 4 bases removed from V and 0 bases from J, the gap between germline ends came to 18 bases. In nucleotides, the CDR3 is TGCGCCAGCAGCCGAAAATCCCCTTTTAACGCGAACACCGGGGAGCTGTTTTTT. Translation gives CASSRKSPFNANTGELFF.

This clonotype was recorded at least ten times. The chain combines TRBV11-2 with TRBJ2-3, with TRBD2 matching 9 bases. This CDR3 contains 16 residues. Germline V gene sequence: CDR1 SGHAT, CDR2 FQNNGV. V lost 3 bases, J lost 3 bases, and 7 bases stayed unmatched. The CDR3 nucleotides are TGTGCCAGCAGCTTGCTAGCGGGACCGAAGACAGATACGCAGTATTTT. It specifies CASSLLAGPKTDTQYF.

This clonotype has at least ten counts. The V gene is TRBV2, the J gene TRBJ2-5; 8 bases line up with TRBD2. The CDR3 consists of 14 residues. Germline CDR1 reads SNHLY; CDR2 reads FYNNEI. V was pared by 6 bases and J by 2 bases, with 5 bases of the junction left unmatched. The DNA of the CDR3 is TGTGCCAGCAGGGATAGCGGGATGCAAGAGACCCAGTACTTC. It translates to CASRDSGMQETQYF.

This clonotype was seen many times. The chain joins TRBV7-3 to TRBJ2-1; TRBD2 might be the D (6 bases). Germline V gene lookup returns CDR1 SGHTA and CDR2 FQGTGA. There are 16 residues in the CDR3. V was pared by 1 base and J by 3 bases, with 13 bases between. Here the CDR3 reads CASSLKGTGIYNEQFF. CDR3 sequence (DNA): TGTGCCAGCAGCTTAAAGGGGACTGGAATCTACAATGAGCAGTTCTTC.